This T cell receptor (beta chain) was sequenced for a study of blood T cell repertoires in COVID-19. On the study more broadly: Spain, Italy and the United States supplied samples that represented acute and convalescent COVID-19. Nucleic acid was either cDNA or gDNA, and it came from T cells, B-cell-depleted T cells, or PBMCs.

In the original workflow: Amplification of reference gene primers provided the estimated nucleated cell counts. The assay was immunoSEQ multiplex PCR, and TCRdb's table has in-frame clones only and misses some. The V and J calls and clone size are taken from that table; D and trimming were inferred from the DNA. This sample has around 150,000 clones, with 87% found just once. The CDR3 has 16 residues. Deletions cut 3 bases from V and 5 bases from J, with 15 bases between. Germline V gene data show CDR1 as KGHDR and CDR2 as SFDVKD. The sequence came from a human donor in a cohort sampled during active COVID-19. The sample was peripheral blood. The chain links TRBV24-1 to TRBJ2-2; D ambiguous. This CDR3 reads CATSDPRLGSTGELFF. DNA of the CDR3: TGTGCCACCAGTGATCCAAGACTTGGCTCGACCGGGGAGCTGTTTTTT.